Shown below are 13 T cell receptor beta chains from a single sample sequenced in a study of T-cell memory formation after mild COVID-19. TCRdb used MiXCR to reprocess the 5' RACE reads, holding one entry per CDR3 protein. The sample contains about 400,000 distinct CDR3 sequences, about 20% of which appear only once. Sequencing was performed on PBMCs or a T cell subset sorted from them (not recorded which). The receptors come from a man aged 18 to 29 who had mild COVID-19 (a few samples of this study predate the infection). Cell type and time point are not known.

The rearrangement joins TRBV3-2 to TRBJ2-4. TRBV3-2 is deemed a pseudogene. This CDR3 is 17 amino acids long. The CDR3 protein is CASSQDLQPVAKNIQYF. DNA for the CDR3: TGTGCCAGCAGCCAAGATCTCCAGCCTGTAGCCAAAAACATTCAGTACTTC.

This sequence joins TRBV7-9 and TRBJ1-2; 9 bases align to TRBD1. The CDR3 spans 15 residues. Germline CDR1 reads SEHNR; CDR2 reads FQNEAQ (reference sequence). After removal of 5 bases from V and 5 bases from J, the junction contained 9 bases not matched to a gene. This CDR3 reads CASSTSLTGGYGYTF. CDR3 DNA sequence: TGTGCCAGCAGCACTTCGTTGACAGGGGGGTATGGCTACACCTTC. Supplemented by reference TRBV7-9 and TRBJ1-2, the full variable domain reads DTGVSQNPRHKITKRGQNVTFRCDPISEHNRLYWYRQTLGQGPEFLTYFQNEAQLEKSRLLSDRFSAERPKGSFSTLEIQRTEQGDSAMYLCASSTSLTGGYGYTFGSGTRLTVV.

About this clonotype itself: Sequence at one end of the junction differs from germline and may be a read error. The gene calls are TRBV7-9 and TRBJ1-4; no clear D gene. The CDR3 runs to 15 residues. Germline V gene sequence: CDR1 SEHNR, CDR2 FQNEAQ (reference sequence). CDR3 nucleotides: TGTGCCAGCAGCTCCGGACGAGCAACTAATGAAAAACTGTATTTT. Protein sequence: CASSSGRATNEKLYF.

This clonotype was detected a few times. J is TRBJ2-2 and V is TRBV7-3; 7 nucleotides agree with TRBD2. CDR1 is SGHTA, CDR2 FQGTGA, per germline. V trimming: 5 bases; J trimming: 7 bases; junction bases outside the gene matches: 7. The CDR3 runs 14 residues. In DNA form, the CDR3 reads TGTGCCAGCAGCCCACCCGGGACTATCGGGGAGCTGTTTTTT. It encodes CASSPPGTIGELFF.

This clonotype was detected a few times. The chain uses TRBV6-1 and TRBJ2-7; 9 positions match TRBD2. The CDR3 contains 15 residues. V lost 7 bases and J lost 2; bases outside the gene matches: 9. The germline V gene has CDR1 MNHNS and CDR2 SASEGT. The CDR3 DNA follows: TGTGCCAGCACTCCGTTAGCGGGGGCGACCTACGAGCAGTACTTC. Its translation: CASTPLAGATYEQYF.

V usage is TRBV28 and J usage is TRBJ2-7; 7 bases match TRBD1. With 7 bases clipped from V and 1 base from J, the junction kept 10 bases outside the gene matches. The CDR3 is 15 amino acids. Germline values: CDR1 MDHEN, CDR2 SYDVKM. Here the CDR3 reads CASTDGQDLSYEQYV. CDR3 DNA: TGTGCCAGCACCGATGGACAGGACTTGTCCTACGAGCAGTACGTC.

Here the CDR3 reads CASSQDGSGGASGEQFF. CDR3 DNA: TGTGCCAGCAGCCAAGATGGAAGCGGGGGGGCTTCAGGAGAGCAGTTCTTC. J is TRBJ2-1 and V is TRBV4-2; 10 bases agree with TRBD2. The CDR3 length is 17 residues. The germline CDR1 and CDR2 sequences are LGHNA and YNFKEQ. Trimming at V came to 0 bases and at J to 10 bases, leaving 12 bases not matched to a gene.

This clonotype was counted only a few times. This sequence joins TRBV5-1 and TRBJ1-5; no clear D. Germline V gene data show CDR1 as SGHRS and CDR2 as YFSETQ. Deletions cut 2 bases from V and 5 bases from J, with 11 bases between. The length of the CDR3 is 14 residues. The CDR3 reads CASSFLGLDQPQHF. DNA for the CDR3: TGCGCCAGCAGCTTTCTAGGGCTTGATCAGCCCCAGCATTTT.

This clonotype was observed a handful of times. The J gene is TRBJ2-4, the V gene TRBV5-1, with 7 positions matching TRBD1. Looked up from germline, CDR1 is SGHRS and CDR2 is YFSETQ. The V segment lost 3 bases and the J segment 8 bases; nucleotides outside the gene matches: 5. This CDR3 has 13 amino acids. The CDR3 here is CASSSTGSYIQYF. The CDR3 DNA follows: TGCGCCAGCAGCTCGACAGGGAGTTACATTCAGTACTTC.

V usage is TRBV12-3 or TRBV12-4 and J usage is TRBJ1-1, with D unclear. V lost 7 bases to trimming and J lost 0 bases, with 15 bases between them. CDR3 size: 15 residues. DNA for the CDR3: TGTGCCAGCACCAAGGGCCGGCATCTGAACACTGAAGCTTTCTTT. Residues: CASTKGRHLNTEAFF.

The rearrangement joins TRBV6-1 to TRBJ2-7; TRBD1 matches 7 bases. Losses at the gene ends were 1 base for V and 3 bases for J; bases not matched to a gene: 6. The CDR3 runs 15 residues. Per the germline V gene, CDR1 is MNHNS and CDR2 is SASEGT. The DNA of the CDR3 is TGTGCCAGCAGTGAAGGCGGTAACAGGGGCTACGAGCAGTACTTC. Its protein product is CASSEGGNRGYEQYF.

This chain uses TRBV2 with TRBJ2-7, with 11 positions matching TRBD2. There are 19 residues in the CDR3. J was trimmed by 0 bases and V by 5 bases; bases with no gene match: 15. CDR1 and CDR2 (germline): SNHLY, FYNNEI. The CDR3 protein is CASSPDPLAGGPSSYEQYV. CDR3 coding DNA: TGTGCCAGCAGTCCCGACCCCCTAGCGGGGGGCCCTAGCTCCTACGAGCAGTACGTC.

This clonotype occurred a few times. The chain uses TRBV15 and TRBJ2-3; 14 positions agree with TRBD2. The CDR3 length is 17 residues. J gave up 5 bases and V 5 bases, and 9 bases lay outside the gene matches. CDR1 and CDR2 from the germline V gene are LNHNV and YYDKDF (reference sequence). As DNA, the CDR3 is TGTGCCACCAGCGATCGACTAGCGGGGGGGCCTATAGATACGCAGTATTTT. Amino acid sequence: CATSDRLAGGPIDTQYF.